This T cell receptor (beta chain) appears in the sequencing data of a study of identical twins. Via MiXCR, TCRdb re-called the 5' RACE reads, giving one row per CDR3 protein. The data contain about 250,000 distinct CDR3 sequences, 6.5% to 9.5% of them seen just once; the ten biggest clones take up less than 4%. This clonotype has more than one count but fewer than ten. Germline V gene sequence: CDR1 SGHKS, CDR2 YYEKEE (reference sequence). J lost 1 base, V lost 0 bases, and 8 bases had no gene match. The CDR3 contains 18 residues. These data were likewise used in another study, on yellow fever vaccine responses in identical twins.

The V call is TRBV5-5, the J call TRBJ2-3; 10 bases match TRBD1. The sequenced material came from CD8+ T cells sorted from blood. The TCR sequence derives from a woman between 18 and 29 years old in good health. CDR3 in amino acids: CASSLEGQGIFGTDTQYF. The CDR3 DNA is TGTGCCAGCAGCTTGGAGGGACAGGGGATTTTCGGCACAGATACGCAGTATTTT.